The 22 T cell receptor beta chains below all came from one sample that was sequenced in a study of blood T cell repertoires in COVID-19. Sequenced by immunoSEQ multiplex PCR; TCRdb stores in-frame clones only, minus some. Seen here are 250,000 to 300,000 clones, 85% to 90% observed once, and the top ten hold roughly 6%. The sample comprised peripheral blood. The receptors here all came from a woman aged 45-65 years with COVID-19, enrolled during active disease.

The CDR3 bases are TGTGCCAGCAGTTCGTTAGCGGGAGCTCTGTACGAGCAGTACTTC. This gives the protein CASSSLAGALYEQYF. The gene calls are TRBV27 and TRBJ2-7; 9 nucleotides match TRBD2. Germline CDR1 MNHEY, CDR2 SMNVEV (reference sequence). V dropped 4 bases and J dropped 4; count of bases not matched to a gene: 8. The CDR3 loop spans 15 amino acids.

In this sample, this clone turned up once. The CDR3 nucleotides are TGCGCCAGCAGCTTCCGGCAGGGTAACTATGGCTACACCTTC. It specifies CASSFRQGNYGYTF. The chain uses TRBV5-1 and TRBJ1-2; the D gene is possibly TRBD1 (5 bases). The CDR3 is 14 amino acids. Germline assignment: CDR1 SGHRS and CDR2 YFSETQ. Trimming removed 2 bases at V and 1 base at J, with 9 bases between.

This sequence joins TRBV5-1 and TRBJ2-5, with 7 bases that match TRBD1. Losses at the gene ends were 4 bases for V and 1 base for J; bases not matched to a gene: 4. CDR3 length: 14 amino acids. The germline gives CDR1 SGHRS, CDR2 YFSETQ. The CDR3 region has the DNA TGCGCCAGCAGCCCAGGGACAGTCCAAGAGACCCAGTACTTC. This encodes CASSPGTVQETQYF.

The chain links TRBV4-2 to TRBJ2-1; 12 bases align to TRBD2. Trimming at V came to 1 base and at J to 0 bases, leaving 13 bases not matched to a gene. Germline V gene sequence: CDR1 LGHNA, CDR2 YNFKEQ. The CDR3 extends over 21 amino acids. The CDR3 loop is CASSQVTRGLAGTSSYNEQFF. Here the CDR3 DNA reads TGTGCCAGCAGCCAAGTCACCAGGGGACTAGCGGGCACTAGCTCCTACAATGAGCAGTTCTTC.

The chain combines TRBV18 with TRBJ1-1, with no clear D. Germline lookup yields CDR1 KGHSH and CDR2 LQKENI. The CDR3 is made up of 16 amino acids. V was pared by 3 bases and J by 5 bases, with 19 bases between. Here the CDR3 reads CASSPLERGRRTEAFF. CDR3 nucleotides: TGTGCCAGCTCACCGCTTGAACGCGGGCGAAGGACTGAAGCTTTCTTT.

The rearrangement joins TRBV7-3 to TRBJ2-3, with a tentative D call TRBD2 (6 bases). The CDR3 totals 15 residues. CDR1 and CDR2 from the germline V gene are SGHTA and FQGTGA. Trimming took 3 bases from V and 2 from J, leaving 12 bases between them. The CDR3 DNA is TGTGCCAGCAGCTTGTTGGGGGGTTCCACAGATACGCAGTATTTT. Translation: CASSLLGGSTDTQYF.

The chain combines TRBV21-1 with TRBJ1-1. TRBV21-1 is termed a pseudogene. CDR3 size: 16 residues. CDR3 region: CASSSLGEGSRTEAFF. The CDR3 bases are TGTGCCAGCAGCAGTCTGGGGGAGGGCTCACGAACTGAAGCTTTCTTT.

The rearrangement links TRBV19 to TRBJ1-2, with D maybe TRBD1 (6 bases). The CDR3 covers 13 residues. V lost 10 bases and J lost 8, with 20 bases in between. Per the germline V gene, CDR1 is LNHDA and CDR2 is SQIVND (reference sequence). This chain's CDR3 is CATGRGGRGGYTF. The CDR3 bases are TGTGCCACTGGGAGGGGGGGGCGCGGAGGCTACACCTTC.

The V call is TRBV6-5, the J call TRBJ1-5; D ambiguous. Germline V gives CDR1 MNHEY, CDR2 SVGAGI. The CDR3 spans 12 residues. V was trimmed by 7 bases and J by 9 bases, leaving 13 bases between them. The CDR3 DNA follows: TGTGCCAGCAACGTCCCGAGGAGGCCCCAGCATTTT. As protein: CASNVPRRPQHF.

J is TRBJ2-1 and V is TRBV13; D perhaps matches TRBD2 (6 bases). V dropped 5 bases and J dropped 7 bases, with 15 bases sitting between them. In germline, CDR1 is PRHDT, CDR2 FYEKMQ (reference sequence). This CDR3 comprises 14 residues. The CDR3 reads CASSRWRGLNEQFF. The CDR3 DNA reads TGTGCCAGCAGCCGGTGGCGGGGACTGAATGAGCAGTTCTTC.

The V gene is TRBV29-1, the J gene TRBJ2-1, with TRBD1 matching over 8 bases. The CDR3 totals 15 residues. Germline CDR1 SQVTM, CDR2 ANQGSEA. Trimming cost V 3 bases and J 1 base; bases outside gene matches: 5. CDR3 in amino acids: CSVEGQERSYNEQFF. CDR3 in DNA: TGCAGCGTTGAGGGACAGGAGCGATCCTACAATGAGCAGTTCTTC.

The chain employs TRBV7-2 and TRBJ2-7, with D hard to call. The CDR3 is made up of 13 amino acids. Per the germline V gene, CDR1 is SGHTA and CDR2 is FQGNSA. The V end lost 3 bases, the J end lost 4 bases, and 10 bases lay between the germline ends. The CDR3 loop is CASSLLSTYEQYF. The CDR3 DNA is TGTGCCAGCAGCTTGTTGAGCACTTACGAGCAGTACTTC.

The chain combines TRBV30 with TRBJ1-2; 8 positions agree with TRBD1. Germline V lookup: CDR1 GTSNPN, CDR2 SVGIG (reference sequence). The CDR3 is 15 amino acids. The ends lost 0 bases at V and 3 bases at J; junction bases unmatched: 6. CDR3 bases: TGTGCCTGGAGTGTACAGGGACAGGTGTACTATGGCTACACCTTC. The encoded protein is CAWSVQGQVYYGYTF.

The J gene is TRBJ1-5, the V gene TRBV14; weak D call: TRBD1 (5 bases). The CDR3 is made up of 14 amino acids. CDR1 is SGHDN, CDR2 FVKESK, per germline. Trimming left V 4 bases short and J 9 bases short, with 16 bases between. The CDR3 spells CASSLTGTAGPQHF. In nucleotides, the CDR3 is TGTGCCAGCAGCCTCACTGGGACTGCGGGGCCCCAGCATTTT.

This clone was seen just once. The chain employs TRBV9 and TRBJ1-2, with a weak D call TRBD1 (6 bases). The CDR3 is 15 residues long. Germline CDR1 reads SGDLS; CDR2 reads YYNGEE. Trimming cost V 1 base and J 8 bases, with 18 bases left between them. CDR3 residues: CASSVNQGLLEGYTF. CDR3 coding DNA: TGTGCCAGCAGCGTAAACCAGGGGCTTTTGGAGGGCTACACCTTC.

The chain combines TRBV6-6 with TRBJ1-1; D gene uncertain. Trimming took off 8 bases at V and 1 base at J, with 11 bases between the two ends. Germline CDR1 reads MNHNY; CDR2 reads SVGAGI (reference sequence). The CDR3 loop spans 13 amino acids. The CDR3 DNA reads TGTGCCAGCCTTTCAAGCCGGAACACTGAAGCTTTCTTT. Its translation: CASLSSRNTEAFF.

The rearrangement joins TRBV4-1 to TRBJ2-1; TRBD1 aligns across 9 bases. Germline CDR1 and CDR2: MGHRA and YSYEKL. The CDR3 is 16 amino acids. J lost 3 bases, V lost 4 bases, and 7 bases had no gene match. The CDR3 spells CASSLTPGQGYNEQFF. In nucleotides, the CDR3 is TGCGCCAGCAGCCTTACTCCGGGACAGGGCTACAATGAGCAGTTCTTC.

The gene calls are TRBV4-2 and TRBJ1-2; D remains ambiguous. The CDR3 is 11 amino acids. CDR1 is LGHNA, CDR2 YNFKEQ, per germline. Trimming stripped 2 bases from V and 7 bases from J, with 5 bases between. CDR3 sequence (DNA): TGTGCCAGCAGCCAAAATCTTGGCTACACCTTC. Translated, it gives CASSQNLGYTF.

The genes are TRBV4-1 and TRBJ1-1; 11 bases are shared with TRBD1. The germline V gene has CDR1 MGHRA and CDR2 YSYEKL. J gave up 5 bases and V 2 bases, and 7 bases lay outside the gene matches. CDR3 length: 16 amino acids. The CDR3, as DNA: TGCGCCAGCAGCCAACCGGGACAGGGGGATCGAACTGAAGCTTTCTTT. Encoded protein: CASSQPGQGDRTEAFF.

The genes are TRBV6-1 and TRBJ2-1; 7 nucleotides line up with TRBD2. V lost 2 bases and J lost 1; bases outside the gene matches: 8. Germline V gene lookup returns CDR1 MNHNS and CDR2 SASEGT. The CDR3 length is 17 residues. CDR3 amino acids: CASSERGGSGSYNEQFF. The CDR3 DNA is TGTGCCAGCAGTGAACGGGGCGGGAGTGGTTCCTACAATGAGCAGTTCTTC.

The chain uses TRBV19 and TRBJ2-3; D is possibly TRBD1 (6 bases). V was pared by 6 bases and J by 2 bases, with 15 bases between. The germline CDR1 and CDR2 sequences are LNHDA and SQIVND (reference sequence). The CDR3 has 15 amino acids. CDR3 sequence (DNA): TGTGCCAGTAGAATGCGTCAGGGGCTCACAGATACGCAGTATTTT. This translates into CASRMRQGLTDTQYF.

This chain uses TRBV18 with TRBJ1-5; TRBD1 might be the D (6 bases). This CDR3 is 14 amino acids long. CDR1 is KGHSH, CDR2 LQKENI, per germline. Trimming removed 0 bases from V and 7 bases from J, with 10 bases in between. This CDR3 is CASSPPNRAQPQHF. The CDR3 nucleotides read TGTGCCAGCTCACCACCGAACAGGGCGCAGCCCCAGCATTTT.